A single sample gave rise to the 18 T cell receptor beta chains below, sequenced in a study of blood T cell repertoires in COVID-19. Measured with immunoSEQ multiplex PCR; TCRdb has only the in-frame clones, and not every one. The sample carries some 420,000 clones, approximately 92% recorded once. What was sequenced was PBMCs or T cells enriched from blood (not recorded which). These receptors were obtained from a man aged 25 to 40 who had recovered from COVID-19.

The chain uses TRBV28 and TRBJ2-1, with D possibly TRBD2 on 6 matching bases. The germline V gene encodes CDR1 MDHEN and CDR2 SYDVKM. V was pared by 8 bases and J by 6 bases, with 17 bases between. There are 14 residues in the CDR3. The CDR3, as DNA: TGTGCCAGCTCGGTTAGCGGCTTCTTCAATGAGCAGTTCTTC. It yields the protein CASSVSGFFNEQFF.

The chain recombines TRBV7-9 with TRBJ2-1; 8 nucleotides match TRBD2. CDR3 length: 17 amino acids. Looked up from germline, CDR1 is SEHNR and CDR2 is FQNEAQ (reference sequence). The J segment lost 7 bases and the V segment lost 5 bases, leaving 16 bases of the junction unmatched. This CDR3 reads CASSQRGPGRANNEQFF. CDR3 in DNA: TGTGCCAGCAGCCAAAGGGGACCCGGGAGGGCCAATAATGAGCAGTTCTTC.

Worth noting for this clone: As the CDR3 is not closed by the conserved phenylalanine or tryptophan, this likely results from a read error. It is unclear where the CDR3 begins or ends on the DNA, so no DNA is shown, and the CDR3 is as TCRdb lists it. V gene TRBV3-1 (or the pseudogene TRBV3-2) combines with J gene TRBJ2-7; the table's D gene call, TRBD2, was not cross checked with the DNA. The CDR3 contains 16 residues when both ends are counted. The germline V gene has CDR1 LGHDT and CDR2 YNNKEL (reference sequence). This chain's CDR3 is CASSQGRYARINEILL.

This clone has a single count. The rearrangement links TRBV7-2 to TRBJ2-1; TRBD2 matches 12 bases. Germline V gene lookup returns CDR1 SGHTA and CDR2 FQGNSA. V shed 1 base, J shed 6 bases, and the junction held 10 bases outside the gene matches. The CDR3 is 18 residues long. The chain's CDR3 is CASSLGLAGGPKRNEQFF. The CDR3 DNA reads as TGTGCCAGCAGCTTAGGGCTAGCGGGAGGGCCGAAGCGCAATGAGCAGTTCTTC. The whole variable domain, filled in from reference TRBV7-2 and TRBJ2-1, reads GAGVSQSPSNKVTEKGKDVELRCDPISGHTALYWYRQSLGQGLEFLIYFQGNSAPDKSGLPSDRFSAERTGGSVSTLTIQRTQQEDSAVYLCASSLGLAGGPKRNEQFFGPGTRLTVL.

The chain joins TRBV3-1 (or the pseudogene TRBV3-2) to TRBJ2-5; D uncertain. This CDR3 region has 12 residues. V was pared by 3 bases and J by 1 base, with 3 bases between. Germline CDR1 is LGHDT and CDR2 is YNNKEL (reference sequence). CDR3 in amino acids: CASSQAQETQYF. CDR3 nucleotide sequence: TGTGCCAGCAGCCAGGCCCAAGAGACCCAGTACTTC.

V usage is TRBV5-1 and J usage is TRBJ2-1, with D tentatively TRBD2 (5 bases). This CDR3 contains 13 residues. Deletions cut 7 bases from V and 11 bases from J, with 19 bases between. Germline assignment: CDR1 SGHRS and CDR2 YFSETQ. CDR3 in DNA: TGCGCCAGCCGGGAATCAGCCCGTCCCCAGCAGTTCTTC. Amino acid sequence: CASRESARPQQFF.

The gene calls are TRBV15 and TRBJ1-6; D gene ambiguous. The CDR3 runs to 12 residues. V gave up 7 bases and J gave up 7 bases, with 8 bases separating them. CDR1 is LNHNV and CDR2 is YYDKDF in the germline V gene (reference sequence). CDR3 DNA: TGTGCCACCACAGTAGCGAATTCACCCCTCCACTTT. Translating gives CATTVANSPLHF. Looking up the rest from reference TRBV15 and TRBJ1-6 gives the full variable domain: DAMVIQNPRYQVTQFGKPVTLSCSQTLNHNVMYWYQQKSSQAPKLLFHYYDKDFNNEADTPDNFQSRRPNTSFCFLDIRSPGLGDTAMYLCATTVANSPLHFGNGTRLTVT.

The V and J genes are TRBV9 and TRBJ2-7; weak D call: TRBD1 (5 bases). Trimming took 3 bases from V and 5 from J, leaving 12 bases between them. CDR1 and CDR2 from the germline V gene are SGDLS and YYNGEE. The CDR3 extends over 13 amino acids. The CDR3 reads CASSARQIHEQYF. The CDR3, as DNA: TGTGCCAGCAGCGCGCGACAGATCCACGAGCAGTACTTC.

V and J are TRBV7-2 and TRBJ1-5; D perhaps matches TRBD1 (5 bases). The CDR3 contains 14 residues. V dropped 1 base and J dropped 6 bases, with 10 bases sitting between them. Germline CDR1 is SGHTA and CDR2 is FQGNSA. The CDR3 DNA reads TGTGCCAGCAGCTTAGAAAAAGGGGTTCAGCCCCAGCATTTT. It specifies CASSLEKGVQPQHF.

The V gene is TRBV5-1, the J gene TRBJ2-7; 9 positions agree with TRBD1. Germline-derived CDR1 and CDR2 are SGHRS and YFSETQ. CDR3 length equals 14 residues. The V gene end was trimmed by 0 bases and the J gene end by 5 bases; junction bases not matched to a gene: 3. For the CDR3, the DNA is TGCGCCAGCAGCTTGGGGGACAGGGCGGACGAGCAGTACTTC. This sequence encodes CASSLGDRADEQYF.

The chain recombines TRBV10-2 with TRBJ1-1, with 9 bases that match TRBD1. The CDR3 loop spans 14 amino acids. The germline V gene encodes CDR1 WSHSY and CDR2 SAAADI. J was trimmed by 1 base and V by 6 bases; bases with no gene match: 3. The DNA for the CDR3 is TGCGCCAGCAGGATACAGGGGGCGAACACTGAAGCTTTCTTT. Translated, it gives CASRIQGANTEAFF.

The rearrangement links TRBV24-1 to TRBJ2-1; D not resolved. CDR3 length equals 16 residues. The V end lost 4 bases, the J end lost 5 bases, and 17 bases lay between the germline ends. Germline CDR1 reads KGHDR; CDR2 reads SFDVKD. CDR3: CATSDPGFKTDNEQFF. The CDR3 DNA reads TGTGCCACCAGTGACCCGGGTTTTAAAACCGACAATGAGCAGTTCTTC.

This sequence joins TRBV29-1 and TRBJ2-3, with 7 bases matching TRBD2. The CDR3 is made up of 17 amino acids. V trimming: 3 bases; J trimming: 3 bases; junction bases outside the gene matches: 15. Germline V gene lookup returns CDR1 SQVTM and CDR2 ANQGSEA. CDR3 sequence reads: CSVEYRSGMTRTDTQYF. The CDR3 DNA follows: TGCAGCGTTGAGTATAGGAGCGGGATGACGAGGACAGATACGCAGTATTTT.

This clone was seen a single time. The gene calls are TRBV19 and TRBJ1-1; no reliable D call. CDR1 LNHDA and CDR2 SQIVND come from the germline V gene (reference sequence). Trimming removed 8 bases from V and 6 bases from J, with 7 bases in between. The CDR3 has 10 residues. The DNA for the CDR3 is TGTGCCAGTCACGGGTCTGAAGCTTTCTTT. Encoded protein: CASHGSEAFF.

This clone was detected only once. V usage is TRBV5-4 and J usage is TRBJ2-2; 8 bases map to TRBD1. The CDR3 is 15 residues long. From germline, CDR1 is SGHNT and CDR2 YYREEE (reference sequence). Trimming cost V 3 bases and J 3 bases; bases outside gene matches: 4. CDR3 bases: TGTGCCAGCAGCTGGGCAGGGGGCGACACCGGGGAGCTGTTTTTT. Amino acid sequence: CASSWAGGDTGELFF.

This clone was seen a handful of times. The V gene is TRBV6-5, the J gene TRBJ2-3; D not certain. There are 14 residues in the CDR3. Trimming pared 6 bases from V and 3 bases from J, leaving 13 bases between. Germline CDR1 and CDR2: MNHEY and SVGAGI. The CDR3 loop reads CASSSPGGTDTQYF. DNA of the CDR3: TGTGCCAGCAGCTCCCCCGGCGGAACAGATACGCAGTATTTT.

This chain links TRBV24-1 with TRBJ1-5, with D uncertain. CDR1 KGHDR and CDR2 SFDVKD come from the germline V gene. The CDR3 has 12 residues. V was clipped by 1 base and J by 12 bases, with 9 bases between them. CDR3 DNA sequence: TGTGCCACCAGTGATTTCGCAGGATACCAGCATTTT. Translation gives CATSDFAGYQHF.

The gene calls are TRBV29-1 and TRBJ1-2; D is perhaps TRBD1 (6 bases). This CDR3 has 13 residues. Germline CDR1 is SQVTM and CDR2 is ANQGSEA. V was shortened by 6 bases and J by 6 bases, with 17 bases between the two germline ends. Here the CDR3 DNA reads TGCAGCGTCTCTATCAACAGGGATGATGGCTACACCTTC. Translating it yields CSVSINRDDGYTF.